This T cell receptor (beta chain) was profiled in a study of Ad26.COV2.S vaccination and SARS-CoV-2 variants. This clone was recorded once. The V gene end was trimmed by 2 bases and the J gene end by 3 bases; junction bases not matched to a gene: 8. Germline CDR1 reads MNHEY; CDR2 reads SVGAGI. This CDR3 has 16 residues. The treatment was: roughly 19 received Ad26.COV2.S at low or high dose, single or two shots; about 5 received placebo; per-sample allocation not given. Sample collection was performed on day 63 after the first vaccine or placebo injection. Measured with immunoSEQ multiplex PCR; TCRdb has only the in-frame clones, and not every one. This sample has more than 300,000 clones, with about 87% found just once.

The sequencing here drew on peripheral blood, taken in a trial of Ad26.COV2.S vaccine versus placebo. The chain has TRBV6-5 and TRBJ2-7; 9 bases fit TRBD2. The TCR sequence derives from a person between 18 and 65 years old who received the Ad26.COV2.S COVID-19 vaccine or a placebo. This CDR3 reads CASSYRAGTSHYEQYF. The CDR3 nucleotides are TGTGCCAGCAGTTACAGGGCCGGGACTAGCCACTACGAGCAGTACTTC.